This T cell receptor beta chain is from a study of cytotoxic CD8 clonotypes in ibrutinib-treated CLL (dated by TCRdb to the early 2020s). Looking at the study overall: In this cohort, 15 patients were treatment-naive and approximately ten were relapsed/refractory, while about 17 had unmutated IGHV. Response samples were obtained after a median of around 11 months of treatment, with a range of roughly 6 to 40 months. Every remission and progressive disease sample was obtained while ibrutinib was still being received by the patients. Responses were partial in 24 patients and complete in 2; after median approximately 67 months follow-up, some 15 stayed in remission and approximately 12 progressed. Cryopreserved peripheral blood mononuclear cells were obtained prior to treatment, at the time of response, and at either disease progression or sustained remission. An average of 255,043 productive templates and 80,000 to 95,000 productive rearrangements was obtained per sample. Of the approximately 86 people in the trial, about 27 had longitudinal samples available.

The time point label on this specimen signifies: progressive disease on ibrutinib. For TCR beta library preparation, 2 to 2.5 micrograms of genomic DNA were isolated from cryopreserved PBMCs. Longitudinal blood samples from CLL patients receiving ibrutinib monotherapy were subjected to high-throughput TCR beta sequencing. Patients were enrolled in a phase 2 open-label single-center ibrutinib monotherapy trial. Of note for this clone: The target of this receptor is not known. No much larger clonotype is one base removed from it; base qualities were not supplied.

The CDR3 covers 14 residues, taking in both the cysteine and the phenylalanine. Only the CDR3 DNA is retained, 42 bases long and in frame from the first base. V drops 0 bases and J drops 1 base, leaving 5 bases in between. Looking up the germline V gene yields CDR1 SGDLS and CDR2 YYNGEE. On a MiSeq, deep resolution sequencing aimed for a depth between 1 in 1 million and 1 in 200,000 T cells, with each clonotype covered approximately 10x on average. TCR beta libraries were generated with the immunoSEQ hsTCRB Kit. Regarding the original processing steps: ImmunoSEQ Data Assistant and ImmunoSEQ Analyzer were used for data analysis, and V, D and J genes were assigned according to IMGT definitions. Clonality, which ranges from 0 to 1, was calculated by subtracting the normalized Shannon entropy of productive rearrangement frequencies from one. Only overrepresented clonotypes making up at least 0.05% of the repertoire of each patient were included in the public clonotype analysis. Around 12 age-matched healthy donor repertoires from immuneACCESS were used as controls for clonality. Held by TCRdb, this immuneACCESS table contains in-frame sequences only and omits some clones. Under half of the omission traces to an unresolved V gene where checked; the cause of the rest is unknown. V and J calls and clone size come straight from that table; D and trimming were deduced from the DNA. This sample is represented by approximately 50,000 clones; approximately 50% of them were singletons. The ten largest clones capture 20% to 30% of the sample.

Study-level results and caveats: At ibrutinib response clonality went up, during sustained remission it held steady, and at progression it dropped back toward baseline. Sampling times were not matched between patients in sustained remission and patients whose disease was progressing, and lymph node repertoires were not examined. Public clonotypes were rare and either shrank or stayed stable during treatment, and the rise in clonality at ibrutinib response reflected expansion of private clonotypes. Baseline clonality exceeded that of age-matched healthy donors and correlated strongly with circulating CD8+ T-cell counts.

The receptor was derived from a human donor with chronic lymphocytic leukemia. The chain joins TRBV9 to TRBJ1-5; 5 matching bases give a weak D call of TRBD1. Here the sequenced sample was PBMCs, taken at disease progression, from a patient treated with ibrutinib. DNA sequence: TGTGCCAGCAGCGTAGGGGGGAGCAATCAGCCCCAGCATTTT. This encodes CASSVGGSNQPQHF.